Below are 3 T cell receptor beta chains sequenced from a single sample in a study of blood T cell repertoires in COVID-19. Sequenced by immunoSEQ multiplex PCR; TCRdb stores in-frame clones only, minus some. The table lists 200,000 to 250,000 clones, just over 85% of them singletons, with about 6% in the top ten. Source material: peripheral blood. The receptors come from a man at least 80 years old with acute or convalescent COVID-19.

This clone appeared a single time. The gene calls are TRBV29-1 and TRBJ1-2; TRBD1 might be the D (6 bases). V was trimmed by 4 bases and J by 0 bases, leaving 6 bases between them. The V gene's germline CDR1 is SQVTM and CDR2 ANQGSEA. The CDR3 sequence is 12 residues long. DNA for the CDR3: TGCAGCGTTGGGACAGCTAACTATGGCTACACCTTC. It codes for CSVGTANYGYTF.

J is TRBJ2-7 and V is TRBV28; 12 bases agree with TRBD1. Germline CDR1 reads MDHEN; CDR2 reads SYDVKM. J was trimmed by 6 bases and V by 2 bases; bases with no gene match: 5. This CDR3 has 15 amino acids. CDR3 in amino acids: CASSLPGQGAIEQYF. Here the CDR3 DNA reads TGTGCCAGCAGTTTACCGGGACAGGGGGCGATCGAGCAGTACTTC. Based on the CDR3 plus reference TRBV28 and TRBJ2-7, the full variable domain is DVKVTQSSRYLVKRTGEKVFLECVQDMDHENMFWYRQDPGLGLRLIYFSYDVKMKEKGDIPEGYSVSREKKERFSLILESASTNQTSMYLCASSLPGQGAIEQYFGPGTRLTVT.

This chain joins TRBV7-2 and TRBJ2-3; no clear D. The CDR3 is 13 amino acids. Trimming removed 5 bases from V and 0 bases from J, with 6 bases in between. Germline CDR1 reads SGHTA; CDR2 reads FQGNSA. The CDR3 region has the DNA TGTGCCAGCAGCCCTTCTAGCACAGATACGCAGTATTTT. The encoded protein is CASSPSSTDTQYF.